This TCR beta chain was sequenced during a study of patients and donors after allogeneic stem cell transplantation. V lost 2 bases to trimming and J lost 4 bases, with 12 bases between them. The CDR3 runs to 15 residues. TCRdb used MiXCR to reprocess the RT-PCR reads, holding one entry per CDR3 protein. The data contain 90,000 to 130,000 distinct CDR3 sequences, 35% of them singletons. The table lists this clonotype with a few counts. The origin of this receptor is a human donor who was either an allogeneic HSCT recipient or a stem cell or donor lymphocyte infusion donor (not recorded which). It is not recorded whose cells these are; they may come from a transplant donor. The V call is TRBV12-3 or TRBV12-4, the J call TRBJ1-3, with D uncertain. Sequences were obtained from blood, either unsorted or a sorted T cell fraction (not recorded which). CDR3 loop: CASSLYGARGNTIYF. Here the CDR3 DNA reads TGTGCCAGCAGTTTATACGGTGCCAGGGGAAACACCATATATTTT.